Listed here are 25 T cell receptor beta chains from one sample, sequenced in a study of blood T cell repertoires in COVID-19. Measured with immunoSEQ multiplex PCR; TCRdb has only the in-frame clones, and not every one. The sample includes around 330,000 clones, about nine tenths of them seen just once. The material sequenced was PBMCs or T cells enriched from blood (not recorded which). The source is a woman between 18 and 29 years old who had recovered from COVID-19.

The chain combines TRBV7-2 with TRBJ1-1; a possible D gene is TRBD1 (6 bases). The V gene's germline CDR1 is SGHTA and CDR2 FQGNSA. V was trimmed by 1 base and J by 10 bases, leaving 13 bases between them. This CDR3 comprises 13 residues. The CDR3 DNA follows: TGTGCCAGCAGCTTAGTAGAGCAGGGGAGAGCTTTCTTT. The encoded protein is CASSLVEQGRAFF.

The rearrangement links TRBV9 to TRBJ1-1, with unresolved D. The CDR3 consists of 16 residues. CDR1 is SGDLS, CDR2 YYNGEE, per germline. The V end was cut by 0 bases, the J end by 3 bases, with 15 bases between. The CDR3 region is CASSVAGSGDYTEAFF. The CDR3 nucleotides are TGTGCCAGCAGCGTAGCTGGGTCGGGTGACTACACTGAAGCTTTCTTT.

The table lists this clone with a count of one. The CDR3 loop is CASSRFGSYRFF. Written as DNA, the CDR3 is TGTGCCAGCAGTCGCTTTGGTAGCTACCGGTTCTTC. The V call is TRBV28, the J call TRBJ2-1; D gene ambiguous. From germline, CDR1 is MDHEN and CDR2 SYDVKM. V gave up 5 bases and J gave up 15 bases, with 17 bases separating them. The CDR3 is 12 residues long. The whole variable domain, remainder taken from reference TRBV28 and TRBJ2-1, is DVKVTQSSRYLVKRTGEKVFLECVQDMDHENMFWYRQDPGLGLRLIYFSYDVKMKEKGDIPEGYSVSREKKERFSLILESASTNQTSMYLCASSRFGSYRFFGPGTRLTVL.

V is TRBV27 and J is TRBJ1-5; 10 bases fit TRBD1. The CDR3 sequence is 15 residues long. Trimming at V came to 6 bases and at J to 2 bases, leaving 4 bases not matched to a gene. The germline V gene encodes CDR1 MNHEY and CDR2 SMNVEV (reference sequence). The CDR3 nucleotides are TGTGCCAGCAGGACAGGGGGCGCAGGCAATCAGCCCCAGCATTTT. Protein product: CASRTGGAGNQPQHF.

V usage is TRBV28 and J usage is TRBJ1-1; TRBD1 matches at 8 bases. CDR1 and CDR2 from the germline V gene are MDHEN and SYDVKM. J was trimmed by 0 bases and V by 8 bases; bases with no gene match: 8. CDR3 length: 15 amino acids. The CDR3 region has the DNA TGTGCCAGCCGTTACCCGGGACAGGTGAACACTGAAGCTTTCTTT. This encodes CASRYPGQVNTEAFF. Looking up the rest from reference TRBV28 and TRBJ1-1 gives the full variable domain: DVKVTQSSRYLVKRTGEKVFLECVQDMDHENMFWYRQDPGLGLRLIYFSYDVKMKEKGDIPEGYSVSREKKERFSLILESASTNQTSMYLCASRYPGQVNTEAFFGQGTRLTVV.

The J gene is TRBJ1-1, the V gene TRBV19; tentatively, D is TRBD1 (5 bases). V dropped 5 bases and J dropped 2 bases, with 12 bases sitting between them. The CDR3 spans 14 residues. Germline V gene sequence: CDR1 LNHDA, CDR2 SQIVND (reference sequence). The CDR3 coding sequence is TGTGCCAGTAGTGCCGTGGGGGGAAACACTGAAGCTTTCTTT. It is translated as CASSAVGGNTEAFF.

This clone was found a few times. This chain joins TRBV18 and TRBJ1-3; 8 nucleotides match TRBD1. With 6 bases clipped from V and 0 bases from J, the junction kept 10 bases outside the gene matches. Looked up from germline, CDR1 is KGHSH and CDR2 is LQKENI. The CDR3 extends over 17 amino acids. DNA of the CDR3: TGTGCCAGCTCGCCCCGACAGGGGACCTCCTCTGGAAACACCATATATTTT. Translation gives CASSPRQGTSSGNTIYF.

The chain combines TRBV11-2 with TRBJ1-4; D uncertain. V lost 6 bases to trimming and J lost 0 bases, with 20 bases between them. The CDR3 extends over 18 amino acids. Germline V gives CDR1 SGHAT, CDR2 FQNNGV. The CDR3 DNA reads as TGTGCCAGCAGATACTCCCCCGGGCGCGGGGCAACTAATGAAAAACTGTTTTTT. Encoded protein: CASRYSPGRGATNEKLFF.

This clone was observed many times. V and J are TRBV30 and TRBJ2-1; the match to TRBD2 covers 8 bases. Unmatched junction bases numbered 8, after V lost 3 bases and J lost 13 bases. This CDR3 contains 12 residues. CDR1 and CDR2 (germline): GTSNPN, SVGIG (reference sequence). CDR3 region: CAWSDAGTSQFF. The CDR3 DNA follows: TGTGCCTGGAGCGACGCCGGGACTAGTCAGTTCTTC.

The chain employs TRBV9 and TRBJ2-6, with D unclear. The ends were cut back, 3 bases at V and 0 bases at J, with 13 bases in the middle. Germline CDR1 SGDLS, CDR2 YYNGEE. The length of the CDR3 is 17 residues. In DNA form, the CDR3 reads TGTGCCAGCAGCGGCCGAAGAACAGACTCTGGGGCCAACGTCCTGACTTTC. Protein: CASSGRRTDSGANVLTF.

The chain couples TRBV3-1 (or the pseudogene TRBV3-2) to TRBJ2-1; 8 positions match TRBD2. The CDR3 contains 16 residues. J lost 5 bases, V lost 2 bases, and 8 bases had no gene match. Germline CDR1 and CDR2: LGHDT and YNNKEL (reference sequence). DNA for the CDR3: TGTGCCAGCAGCCAAACCAAGGGACTAGTCAACAATGAGCAGTTCTTC. It translates to CASSQTKGLVNNEQFF.

The chain couples TRBV19 to TRBJ1-5; 9 bases are shared with TRBD1. Germline-derived CDR1 and CDR2 are LNHDA and SQIVND (reference sequence). CDR3 length: 22 amino acids. The trim removed 2 bases at V and 0 bases at J, leaving 20 bases unmatched. CDR3 sequence reads: CASSIFYYTGTGSFYSNQPQHF. As DNA, the CDR3 is TGTGCCAGTAGTATATTTTACTATACCGGGACAGGGAGTTTTTATAGCAATCAGCCCCAGCATTTT.

This chain connects TRBV6-5 to TRBJ1-5; D is possibly TRBD1 (6 bases). Germline CDR1 MNHEY, CDR2 SVGAGI. V shed 10 bases and J shed 4 bases, with 14 bases lying between them. This CDR3 spans 13 amino acids. In nucleotides, the CDR3 is TGTGCCACGCGTTCCCAGGGGAATCAGCCCCAGCATTTT. Amino acid sequence: CATRSQGNQPQHF.

V usage is TRBV11-2 and J usage is TRBJ2-7; D possibly corresponds to TRBD2 (6 bases). The germline CDR1 and CDR2 sequences are SGHAT and FQNNGV. The V and J ends lost 1 base and 0 bases respectively, with 10 bases between them. The CDR3 contains 15 residues. Here the CDR3 reads CASSLGLALSYEQYF. DNA of the CDR3: TGTGCCAGCAGCTTAGGCCTAGCGCTCTCCTACGAGCAGTACTTC.

This sequence joins TRBV23-1 and TRBJ2-2; D may be TRBD1 (5 bases). TRBV23-1 belongs to the ORF category, with a function that is uncertain. CDR3 size: 13 residues. The ends were cut back, 7 bases at V and 5 bases at J, with 11 bases in the middle. The CDR3 here is CASTQTVTGELFF. As DNA, the CDR3 is TGCGCCAGCACCCAGACAGTAACCGGGGAGCTGTTTTTT.

The gene calls are TRBV4-2 and TRBJ2-5, with 11 nucleotides matching TRBD2. The germline CDR1 and CDR2 sequences are LGHNA and YNFKEQ. This CDR3 has 22 amino acids. Losses at the gene ends were 4 bases for V and 4 bases for J; bases not matched to a gene: 26. DNA of the CDR3: TGTGCCAGCAGCCTTCGGAGGTCTAGCGGGGGGTTCAGGGATGAATCCGGAGAGACCCAGTACTTC. Its translation is CASSLRRSSGGFRDESGETQYF.

The chain is built from TRBV9 and TRBJ1-5; D not resolved. CDR1 SGDLS and CDR2 YYNGEE come from the germline V gene. The V gene lost 2 bases and the J gene lost 2 bases, with 8 bases spanning the gap. CDR3 size: 14 residues. The CDR3 bases are TGTGCCAGCAGCGTCTCGGGTGGCAATCAGCCCCAGCATTTT. Residues: CASSVSGGNQPQHF.

This chain connects TRBV9 to TRBJ2-1; D perhaps matches TRBD2 (5 bases). The CDR3 is made up of 13 amino acids. The ends were cut back, 3 bases at V and 4 bases at J, with 8 bases in the middle. Looked up from germline, CDR1 is SGDLS and CDR2 is YYNGEE. The DNA of the CDR3 is TGTGCCAGCAGCGGGACTTCTTACAATGAGCAGTTCTTC. Protein product: CASSGTSYNEQFF.

This chain links TRBV28 with TRBJ1-5, with a possible D match to TRBD1 (6 bases). Trimming shortened V by 2 bases and J by 3 bases, and 17 bases separated the two germline ends. The CDR3 length is 17 residues. Germline-derived CDR1 and CDR2 are MDHEN and SYDVKM. For the CDR3, the DNA is TGTGCCAGCAGTTTAATAGTATCAGGGGCCTACAATCAGCCCCAGCATTTT. Amino acids: CASSLIVSGAYNQPQHF.

V and J are TRBV30 and TRBJ2-1, with TRBD2 matching over 8 bases. The CDR3 consists of 14 residues. The trim removed 3 bases at V and 4 bases at J, leaving 5 bases unmatched. Germline V CDR1 and CDR2: GTSNPN, SVGIG (reference sequence). CDR3 sequence reads: CAWRDGGGYNEQFF. CDR3 coding DNA: TGTGCCTGGAGAGACGGGGGGGGGTACAATGAGCAGTTCTTC.

This chain connects TRBV28 to TRBJ1-4, with D unclear. Per the germline V gene, CDR1 is MDHEN and CDR2 is SYDVKM. The V end was cut by 6 bases, the J end by 7 bases, with 15 bases between. The CDR3 covers 14 residues. CDR3 in amino acids: CASSPSGQREKLFF. The DNA for the CDR3 is TGTGCCAGCAGCCCAAGCGGGCAGCGTGAAAAACTGTTTTTT.

The V gene is TRBV7-2, the J gene TRBJ2-1; TRBD2 agrees at 14 bases. Germline CDR1 is SGHTA and CDR2 is FQGNSA. Unmatched junction bases numbered 4, after V lost 0 bases and J lost 9 bases. The CDR3 extends over 16 amino acids. CDR3 DNA sequence: TGTGCCAGCAGCTTAGCGGGACTAGCGGGGGTAGGTGAGCAGTTCTTC. Translated: CASSLAGLAGVGEQFF.

The V call is TRBV19, the J call TRBJ2-1, with 8 positions matching TRBD2. The V gene end was trimmed by 2 bases and the J gene end by 15 bases; junction bases not matched to a gene: 18. This CDR3 is built from 16 residues. Germline CDR1 LNHDA, CDR2 SQIVND (reference sequence). The CDR3: CASSITGGQREKGRFF. CDR3 sequence (DNA): TGTGCCAGTAGTATAACCGGCGGGCAGCGGGAGAAGGGGCGGTTCTTC.

The chain combines TRBV7-6 with TRBJ1-1; no firm D call. CDR3 length: 14 residues. Germline CDR1 reads SGHVS; CDR2 reads FNYEAQ. Trimming pared 0 bases from V and 4 bases from J, leaving 9 bases between. The CDR3 region is CASSLAPGSTEAFF. CDR3 DNA: TGTGCCAGCAGCTTAGCCCCGGGATCCACTGAAGCTTTCTTT.

V gene TRBV19 combines with J gene TRBJ1-2, with TRBD1 matching 8 bases. The germline CDR1 and CDR2 sequences are LNHDA and SQIVND (reference sequence). Germline trimming cut 2 bases from V and 2 bases from J; bases unmatched to any gene: 1. The CDR3 sequence is 14 residues long. CDR3 nucleotides: TGTGCCAGTAGTATACAGGGGGCGAACTATGGCTACACCTTC. This encodes CASSIQGANYGYTF.